The 17 T cell receptor beta chains below all came from one sample that was sequenced in a study of follicular helper T cells after annual influenza vaccination (TCRdb year 2017). Library preparation used the immunoSEQ multiplex PCR assay. TCRdb obtained this table from immuneACCESS and retained in-frame rearrangements with V and J assigned. These tables miss some clones; where compared with another copy, unresolved V genes account for less than half of the shortfall, and the remainder is unexplained. Counted in this sample were some 13,000 clones; about four fifths of them appeared once. About 0.42% of the sample is held by the ten biggest clonotypes. The label giving this sample's time point can be read as: 2015-2016 season, pre-vaccination. Material: CXCR5- memory CD4+ T cells sorted from blood, obtained on the day of influenza vaccination. In the paper's terms, the cell subset or site label means: CXCR5- memory CD4 T cells. The receptors shown here come from an adult who received the influenza vaccine.

V usage is TRBV19 and J usage is TRBJ1-5, with unresolved D. CDR1 and CDR2 (germline): LNHDA, SQIVND (reference sequence). This CDR3 comprises 12 residues. Trimming removed 7 bases at V and 2 bases at J, with 6 bases between. In DNA form, the CDR3 reads TGTGCCAGTACTAACGGCAATCAGCCCCAGCATTTT. It yields the protein CASTNGNQPQHF.

The chain uses TRBV7-3 and TRBJ2-5, with 10 bases matching TRBD2. V lost 5 bases to trimming and J lost 2 bases; unmatched junction nucleotides: 5. The CDR3 consists of 15 residues. Germline V gene sequence: CDR1 SGHTA, CDR2 FQGTGA. CDR3 DNA: TGTGCCAGCAGCGCGGGACTAGCGCGGCAAGAGACCCAGTACTTC. It translates to CASSAGLARQETQYF.

V and J are TRBV7-8 and TRBJ2-1; 9 nucleotides align to TRBD2. CDR3 size: 17 residues. With V trimmed by 1 base and J by 6 bases, 10 bases remained unmatched. Germline-derived CDR1 and CDR2 are SGHVS and FQNEAQ. The CDR3, as DNA: TGTGCCAGCAGCTTAGGTCTCCCCATACTAGCGGGCAATGAGCAGTTCTTC. The encoded protein is CASSLGLPILAGNEQFF.

Written as DNA, the CDR3 is TGTGCCAGCAGCGTGACAGGGGGAAAAAACACTGAAGCTTTCTTT. It specifies CASSVTGGKNTEAFF. This chain links TRBV9 with TRBJ1-1; 9 bases are shared with TRBD1. V shed 2 bases, J shed 2 bases, and the junction held 4 bases outside the gene matches. Looked up from germline, CDR1 is SGDLS and CDR2 is YYNGEE. This CDR3 contains 15 residues.

The V call is TRBV28, the J call TRBJ1-4; D is possibly TRBD1 (6 bases). This CDR3 spans 13 amino acids. CDR1 MDHEN and CDR2 SYDVKM come from the germline V gene. V lost 6 bases and J 7 bases, leaving 12 bases between the germline ends. CDR3: CASRGGLSEKLFF. CDR3 nucleotide sequence: TGTGCCAGCAGAGGGGGGCTAAGTGAAAAACTGTTTTTT.

J is TRBJ1-1 and V is TRBV6-5, with D uncertain. Trimming removed 5 bases from V and 0 bases from J, with 7 bases in between. Germline CDR1 reads MNHEY; CDR2 reads SVGAGI. CDR3 length: 13 residues. DNA of the CDR3: TGTGCCAGCAGTGTGGGAATGAACACTGAAGCTTTCTTT. Translated, it gives CASSVGMNTEAFF.

J is TRBJ1-5 and V is TRBV19; weak D call: TRBD1 (6 bases). Germline V lookup: CDR1 LNHDA, CDR2 SQIVND (reference sequence). The CDR3 consists of 15 residues. Trimming took off 3 bases at V and 6 bases at J, with 15 bases between the two ends. Here the CDR3 DNA reads TGTGCCAGTAGTATTTTGATGGGGGCGGGTCAGCCCCAGCATTTT. It translates to CASSILMGAGQPQHF.

The J gene is TRBJ2-3, the V gene TRBV7-9; possibly TRBD2 for D (5 bases). Deletions cut 5 bases from V and 0 bases from J, with 9 bases between. Germline CDR1 and CDR2: SEHNR and FQNEAQ (reference sequence). CDR3 length: 14 amino acids. The CDR3, as DNA: TGTGCCAGCAGCCTCGGACTTAGCACAGATACGCAGTATTTT. It is translated as CASSLGLSTDTQYF.

This sequence joins TRBV30 and TRBJ1-5; D unresolved. The V gene lost 5 bases and the J gene lost 11 bases, with 7 bases spanning the gap. Per germline, CDR1 GTSNPN and CDR2 SVGIG (reference sequence). This CDR3 comprises 9 residues. CDR3 residues: CAWGPAQHF. CDR3 nucleotide sequence: TGTGCCTGGGGACCGGCCCAGCATTTT.

The CDR3 region has the DNA TGTGCCAGCAGCGGGGACAGATTAAGCAATCAGCCCCAGCATTTT. Protein product: CASSGDRLSNQPQHF. The chain joins TRBV2 to TRBJ1-5; 7 bases map to TRBD1. V lost 6 bases, J lost 1 base, and 6 bases stayed unmatched. The V gene's germline CDR1 is SNHLY and CDR2 FYNNEI. The CDR3 sequence is 15 residues long.

The V call is TRBV6-5, the J call TRBJ2-7; TRBD2 aligns across 7 bases. CDR3 size: 14 residues. The V gene end was trimmed by 3 bases and the J gene end by 4 bases; junction bases not matched to a gene: 6. CDR1 is MNHEY and CDR2 is SVGAGI in the germline V gene. Written as DNA, the CDR3 is TGTGCCAGCAGTTATCGCGGGAGTAATTACGAGCAGTACTTC. As protein: CASSYRGSNYEQYF.

This clone was found once. CDR3 residues: CASSLGAGGLDTQYF. In DNA, the CDR3 is TGTGCCAGCAGTTTAGGAGCGGGGGGGTTGGATACGCAGTATTTT. The chain uses TRBV28 and TRBJ2-3; 10 nucleotides line up with TRBD2. The CDR3 extends over 15 amino acids. The trim removed 2 bases at V and 6 bases at J, leaving 5 bases unmatched. Germline V lookup: CDR1 MDHEN, CDR2 SYDVKM.

This sequence joins TRBV5-6 and TRBJ1-5; the match to TRBD1 covers 10 bases. The CDR3 is made up of 14 amino acids. V shed 5 bases and J 6 bases; nucleotides not matched to a gene: 5. Per the germline V gene, CDR1 is SGHDT and CDR2 is YYEEEE. The CDR3 sequence is CASRRQGAGQPQHF. For the CDR3, the DNA is TGTGCCAGCAGGAGACAGGGGGCGGGTCAGCCCCAGCATTTT.

The chain couples TRBV7-2 to TRBJ2-3, with 13 bases fitting TRBD2. The germline V gene encodes CDR1 SGHTA and CDR2 FQGNSA. With 4 bases clipped from V and 0 bases from J, the junction kept 7 bases outside the gene matches. This CDR3 has 18 residues. CDR3 bases: TGTGCCAGCAGCTGGACTAGCGGGGGATTCCTTAGCACAGATACGCAGTATTTT. Protein: CASSWTSGGFLSTDTQYF.

This chain links TRBV15 with TRBJ1-5, with no clear D. CDR3 size: 14 residues. Trimming removed 0 bases from V and 0 bases from J, with 3 bases in between. The V gene's germline CDR1 is LNHNV and CDR2 YYDKDF (reference sequence). CDR3 sequence: CATSRDGSNQPQHF. The CDR3 DNA follows: TGTGCCACCAGCAGAGACGGTAGCAATCAGCCCCAGCATTTT.

The chain couples TRBV19 to TRBJ2-1; D tentatively reads TRBD1 or TRBD2 (5 bases each). The CDR3 is made up of 14 amino acids. The germline gives CDR1 LNHDA, CDR2 SQIVND (reference sequence). The V end was cut by 7 bases, the J end by 2 bases, with 12 bases between. The CDR3 DNA reads as TGTGCCAGTACCCCGGGACGCCCCTACAATGAGCAGTTCTTC. Its protein product is CASTPGRPYNEQFF. The full variable domain, in which reference TRBV19 and TRBJ2-1 provide the parts outside the CDR3, is DGGITQSPKYLFRKEGQNVTLSCEQNLNHDAMYWYRQDPGQGLRLIYYSQIVNDFQKGDIAEGYSVSREKKESFPLTVTSAQKNPTAFYLCASTPGRPYNEQFFGPGTRLTVL.

The chain carries TRBV19 and TRBJ2-7; 8 bases map to TRBD1. V lost 10 bases, J lost 1 base, and 6 bases stayed unmatched. The CDR3 is 13 residues long. Germline CDR1 LNHDA, CDR2 SQIVND (reference sequence). The CDR3 loop reads CATKGTGSYEQYF. The CDR3 region has the DNA TGTGCCACCAAAGGGACAGGTTCCTACGAGCAGTACTTC.